Each of the 20 T cell receptor beta chains below was sequenced from the same sample in a study of molecular identifiers for immune sequencing clone quantification. From the PCR reads, TCRdb called clonotypes with MiXCR, one entry per CDR3 protein. Of around 470,000 distinct CDR3 sequences listed, approximately 25% were seen once; the top ten hold around 0.76%. Sequenced sample: naive CD8+ T cells from blood, with Jurkat cell RNA spiked in. Specified subset: FACS-sorted CD8+CD4-CCR7+CD45RA+ naive T cells. The receptor source for this set is a human donor in good health. Some libraries in this study had Jurkat cell RNA spiked in.

The genes are TRBV20-1 and TRBJ2-7, with 9 nucleotides matching TRBD1. Trimming took 6 bases from V and 3 from J; bases not matched to a gene: 3. The CDR3 is made up of 12 amino acids. The germline V gene encodes CDR1 DFQATT and CDR2 SNEGSKA (reference sequence). The CDR3 region has the DNA TGCAGTGCAAGGACAGGGGTCTACGAGCAGTACTTC. Its protein product is CSARTGVYEQYF.

This clonotype appeared a few times. This chain connects TRBV5-1 to TRBJ1-1, with D tentatively TRBD1 (5 bases). From germline, CDR1 is SGHRS and CDR2 YFSETQ. This CDR3 comprises 16 residues. The V gene lost 5 bases and the J gene lost 2 bases, with 19 bases spanning the gap. The CDR3 DNA sequence: TGCGCCAGCAGTTGGGGCTGGGGGATTCAAAACACTGAAGCTTTCTTT. Translated: CASSWGWGIQNTEAFF.

This clonotype was counted only a few times. This chain uses TRBV5-4 with TRBJ2-7; TRBD1 matches at 8 bases. The CDR3 contains 15 residues. Germline lookup yields CDR1 SGHNT and CDR2 YYREEE (reference sequence). Trimming removed 9 bases from V and 0 bases from J; junction bases left unmatched: 11. CDR3: CATALGTGLSYEQYF. Written as DNA, the CDR3 is TGTGCCACCGCTCTTGGGACAGGACTCTCCTACGAGCAGTACTTC.

In DNA, the CDR3 is TGTGCCAGTAGTATACCACAGAATGAGCAGTTCTTC. Its translation is CASSIPQNEQFF. The J gene is TRBJ2-1, the V gene TRBV19; D ambiguous. V was pared by 2 bases and J by 7 bases, with 6 bases between. The CDR3 is 12 amino acids. Germline CDR1 is LNHDA and CDR2 is SQIVND (reference sequence). Complete variable domain (other parts from reference TRBV19 and TRBJ2-1): DGGITQSPKYLFRKEGQNVTLSCEQNLNHDAMYWYRQDPGQGLRLIYYSQIVNDFQKGDIAEGYSVSREKKESFPLTVTSAQKNPTAFYLCASSIPQNEQFFGPGTRLTVL.

A few counts support this clonotype. The gene calls are TRBV7-9 and TRBJ2-5, with D uncertain. Germline lookup yields CDR1 SEHNR and CDR2 FQNEAQ (reference sequence). V dropped 5 bases and J dropped 5 bases, with 18 bases sitting between them. The CDR3 runs 15 residues. CDR3 in DNA: TGTGCCAGCAGCGCGCCCCCAGCTCTCGGGGAGACCCAGTACTTC. It codes for CASSAPPALGETQYF.

In this sample, this clonotype turned up a few times. The chain is built from TRBV19 and TRBJ2-7; D is possibly TRBD2 (6 bases). The ends were cut back, 3 bases at V and 6 bases at J, with 15 bases in the middle. This CDR3 has 14 residues. CDR1 LNHDA and CDR2 SQIVND come from the germline V gene (reference sequence). The CDR3 reads CASSISGLTSEQYF. CDR3 nucleotides: TGTGCCAGTAGTATTTCGGGACTCACCTCCGAGCAGTACTTC.

The genes are TRBV5-6 and TRBJ2-7, with 11 bases lining up with TRBD1. CDR3 length: 15 residues. The germline CDR1 and CDR2 sequences are SGHDT and YYEEEE. V shed 4 bases, J shed 5 bases, and the junction held 8 bases outside the gene matches. This CDR3 reads CASSPWTGGMDEQYF. The DNA of the CDR3 is TGTGCCAGCAGCCCGTGGACAGGGGGCATGGACGAGCAGTACTTC. Full variable domain (rest looked up from reference TRBV5-6 and TRBJ2-7): DAGVTQSPTHLIKTRGQQVTLRCSPKSGHDTVSWYQQALGQGPQFIFQYYEEEERQRGNFPDRFSGHQFPNYSSELNVNALLLGDSALYLCASSPWTGGMDEQYFGPGTRLTVT.

Points on this clonotype: The CDR3 ends on some other residue instead of the conserved phenylalanine or tryptophan, so this is likely a read error. V usage is TRBV27 and J usage is TRBJ2-7; possible D gene TRBD1, 6 bases. Trimming stripped 4 bases from V and 6 bases from J, with 16 bases between. CDR3 size: 14 residues. Germline-derived CDR1 and CDR2 are MNHEY and SMNVEV (reference sequence). Written as DNA, the CDR3 is TGTGCCAGCAGTTCAAACAGGGCGTCTGGCGAGCAGTACCTC. Protein sequence: CASSSNRASGEQYL.

This sequence joins TRBV20-1 and TRBJ2-7, with a tentative D call TRBD2 (6 bases). This CDR3 comprises 14 residues. Looked up from germline, CDR1 is DFQATT and CDR2 is SNEGSKA (reference sequence). Trimming removed 6 bases at V and 3 bases at J, with 18 bases between. CDR3 bases: TGCAGTGCCCGGCGGCGGTTCGGGGGCTACGAGCAGTACTTC. Translated, it gives CSARRRFGGYEQYF.

This clonotype was detected only once. The genes are TRBV19 and TRBJ1-5; a weak D match, TRBD1 (6 bases). CDR1 and CDR2 (germline): LNHDA, SQIVND (reference sequence). This CDR3 is built from 16 residues. The V end was cut by 3 bases, the J end by 0 bases, with 12 bases between. The CDR3 bases are TGTGCCAGTAGTATTTGGGGGGCTTATAGCAATCAGCCCCAGCATTTT. This encodes CASSIWGAYSNQPQHF.

This clonotype was seen a handful of times. The gene calls are TRBV7-9 and TRBJ1-1; a possible D gene is TRBD1 (6 bases). Trimming pared 1 base from V and 4 bases from J, leaving 13 bases between. The CDR3 totals 15 residues. Germline CDR1 and CDR2: SEHNR and FQNEAQ (reference sequence). The CDR3 loop is CASSLGLGGLTEAFF. The CDR3 coding sequence is TGTGCCAGCAGCTTAGGCCTAGGGGGGCTCACTGAAGCTTTCTTT.

This clonotype was seen a handful of times. The genes are TRBV5-1 and TRBJ2-3; D perhaps matches TRBD2 (6 bases). The CDR3 contains 15 residues. Germline V lookup: CDR1 SGHRS, CDR2 YFSETQ. Deletions cut 4 bases from V and 3 bases from J, with 15 bases between. The CDR3 sequence is CASSHGDFRTDTQYF. CDR3 nucleotides: TGCGCCAGCAGCCACGGGGACTTTCGGACAGATACGCAGTATTTT.

This clonotype was recorded many times. The rearrangement links TRBV16 to TRBJ1-5; D may be TRBD1 (5 bases). CDR3 length equals 15 residues. Per the germline V gene, CDR1 is KGHSY and CDR2 is FQNENV. V was cut by 1 base and J by 3 bases, with 10 bases left in between. The CDR3 loop is CASSQFRQPNQPQHF. DNA for the CDR3: TGTGCCAGCAGCCAATTTCGACAGCCCAATCAGCCCCAGCATTTT. Combining the CDR3 with reference TRBV16 and TRBJ1-5 gives the whole variable domain GEEVAQTPKHLVRGEGQKAKLYCAPIKGHSYVFWYQQVLKNEFKFLISFQNENVFDETGMPKERFSAKCLPNSPCSLEIQATKLEDSAVYFCASSQFRQPNQPQHFGDGTRLSIL.

This rearrangement joins TRBV7-9 to TRBJ2-3; no clear D gene. V lost 5 bases to trimming and J lost 5 bases, with 11 bases between them. CDR3 length: 13 amino acids. Germline CDR1 reads SEHNR; CDR2 reads FQNEAQ (reference sequence). The CDR3 coding sequence is TGTGCCAGCAGCCGACATCCGGGAGATACGCAGTATTTT. Translated, it gives CASSRHPGDTQYF.

This clonotype was detected only a few times. This chain uses TRBV6-2 or TRBV6-3 with TRBJ2-3; D perhaps matches TRBD1 (6 bases). The CDR3 consists of 17 residues. Trimming left V 2 bases short and J 2 bases short, with 17 bases between. Germline CDR1 is MNHEY and CDR2 is SVGEGT. The DNA of the CDR3 is TGTGCCAGCAGTTACGGTGAGCAGGGGATCTTCACAGATACGCAGTATTTT. Its translation is CASSYGEQGIFTDTQYF.

In this sample, this clonotype turned up a few times. The genes are TRBV2 and TRBJ2-7; 9 bases agree with TRBD1. This CDR3 is 14 amino acids long. Germline CDR1 and CDR2: SNHLY and FYNNEI. The trim removed 7 bases at V and 6 bases at J, leaving 10 bases unmatched. CDR3 DNA sequence: TGTGCCAGCATTCCGGGACAGGGACATAGCGAGCAGTACTTC. Residues: CASIPGQGHSEQYF.

In this sample, this clonotype turned up a few times. CDR3 region: CASSMGLAEQETQYF. CDR3 coding DNA: TGTGCCAGCAGCATGGGACTAGCGGAACAAGAGACCCAGTACTTC. This sequence joins TRBV5-4 and TRBJ2-5; 11 bases are shared with TRBD2. Germline CDR1 and CDR2: SGHNT and YYREEE (reference sequence). The CDR3 sequence is 15 residues long. Unmatched junction bases numbered 4, after V lost 4 bases and J lost 2 bases.

As regards this clonotype: This may be a read error, as it is one base from a much larger clone. The rearrangement uses TRBV13 and TRBJ2-3; TRBD2 is a possible D gene (6 bases). Trimming left V 0 bases short and J 10 bases short, with 17 bases between. The CDR3 extends over 15 amino acids. The V gene's germline CDR1 is PRHDT and CDR2 FYEKMQ (reference sequence). The CDR3 loop is CASSLGTGEWDAQYF. The DNA of the CDR3 is TGTGCCAGCAGCTTAGGGACGGGAGAGTGGGATGCGCAGTATTTT.

The rearrangement uses TRBV19 and TRBJ1-1; 7 positions agree with TRBD1. Trimming cost V 5 bases and J 10 bases; bases outside gene matches: 7. Germline CDR1 is LNHDA and CDR2 is SQIVND (reference sequence). The CDR3 consists of 12 residues. This CDR3 reads CASSGGQLPAFF. CDR3 bases: TGTGCCAGTAGTGGGGGACAGTTGCCAGCTTTCTTT.

The chain recombines TRBV19 with TRBJ2-7; a possible D gene is TRBD1 (6 bases). The CDR3 is 16 residues long. The V gene's germline CDR1 is LNHDA and CDR2 SQIVND (reference sequence). With 3 bases removed from V and 7 bases from J, the gap between germline ends came to 22 bases. The CDR3, as DNA: TGTGCCAGTAGTATCCGGACAGCATCGTACTCCGAGGAGCAGTACTTC. Translated: CASSIRTASYSEEQYF.